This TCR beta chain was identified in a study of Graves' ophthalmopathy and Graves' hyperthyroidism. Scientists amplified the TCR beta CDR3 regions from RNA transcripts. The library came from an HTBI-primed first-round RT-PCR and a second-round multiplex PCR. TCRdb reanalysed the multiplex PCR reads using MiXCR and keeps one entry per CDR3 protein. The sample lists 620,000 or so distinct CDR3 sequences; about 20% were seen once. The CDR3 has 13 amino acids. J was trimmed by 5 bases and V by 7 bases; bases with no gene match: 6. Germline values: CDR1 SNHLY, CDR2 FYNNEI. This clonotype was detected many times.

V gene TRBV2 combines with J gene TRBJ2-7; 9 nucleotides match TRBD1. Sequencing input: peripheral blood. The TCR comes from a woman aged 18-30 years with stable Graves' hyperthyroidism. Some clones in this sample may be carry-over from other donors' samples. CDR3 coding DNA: TGTGCCAGCAATCGGGACAGGGATGACGAGCAGTACTTC. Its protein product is CASNRDRDDEQYF.